The rows below give T cell receptor beta chains drawn from one sample of a study of neoadjuvant nivolumab and ipilimumab in lung cancer. Assay used: immunoSEQ multiplex PCR; TCRdb lists only in-frame clones, some missing. The data show 30,000 or so clones, 75% to 85% seen once. The sequencing here drew on tumor tissue, taken after neoadjuvant nivolumab, alone or with ipilimumab, at or shortly before surgery. These receptors all stem from an adult with non-small cell lung cancer. CDR3s include the opening cysteine and the closing phenylalanine or tryptophan. A D gene is named only where the DNA matches it firmly. The size of a clone is reported for some rows only, either as once, few or many, or as a class for expanded clones.

V gene: TRBV2; J gene: TRBJ1-2; D gene: TRBD1; clone size: -; CDR3 protein: CASSQRDSLYGYTF; CDR3 DNA: TGTGCCAGCAGTCAACGGGACAGCCTCTATGGCTACACCTTC
V gene: TRBV29-1; J gene: TRBJ2-1; D gene: -; clone size: -; CDR3 protein: CSVDGVVYNEQFF; CDR3 DNA: TGCAGCGTTGACGGGGTCGTCTACAATGAGCAGTTCTTC
V gene: TRBV18; J gene: TRBJ2-7; D gene: TRBD1; clone size: -; CDR3 protein: CASSPYETGVTMFEQYF; CDR3 DNA: TGTGCCAGCTCACCGTACGAGACAGGGGTTACTATGTTCGAGCAGTACTTC
V gene: TRBV19; J gene: TRBJ1-5; D gene: TRBD1; clone size: -; CDR3 protein: CASRQGLNQPQHF; CDR3 DNA: TGTGCCAGTCGACAGGGATTGAATCAGCCCCAGCATTTT
V gene: TRBV15; J gene: TRBJ2-7; D gene: TRBD1; clone size: -; CDR3 protein: CATSSTTDRGHEQYF; CDR3 DNA: TGTGCCACCAGCAGTACTACTGACAGGGGGCACGAGCAGTACTTC
V gene: TRBV7-2; J gene: TRBJ2-3; D gene: TRBD1; clone size: -; CDR3 protein: CASSLGQGRTDTQYF; CDR3 DNA: TGTGCCAGCAGCTTAGGACAGGGAAGGACAGATACGCAGTATTTT
V gene: TRBV10-1; J gene: TRBJ1-1; D gene: -; clone size: few; CDR3 protein: CASNDITEAFF; CDR3 DNA: TGCGCCAGCAACGACATCACTGAAGCTTTCTTT
V gene: TRBV5-4; J gene: TRBJ2-5; D gene: -; clone size: -; CDR3 protein: CASSLKGTETQYF; CDR3 DNA: TGTGCCAGCAGCTTGAAGGGAACGGAGACCCAGTACTTC
V gene: TRBV5-6; J gene: TRBJ2-1; D gene: -; clone size: -; CDR3 protein: CASSPGETRGEQFF; CDR3 DNA: TGTGCCAGCAGCCCGGGAGAAACGCGTGGTGAGCAGTTCTTC
V gene: TRBV18; J gene: TRBJ2-1; D gene: -; clone size: -; CDR3 protein: CASSPAAGGIGSYNEQFF; CDR3 DNA: TGTGCCAGCTCACCAGCAGCGGGCGGCATCGGGTCCTACAATGAGCAGTTCTTC
V gene: TRBV5-1; J gene: TRBJ1-5; D gene: -; clone size: few; CDR3 protein: CASSLVMGQPQHF; CDR3 DNA: TGCGCCAGCAGCTTGGTGATGGGACAGCCCCAGCATTTT
V gene: TRBV7-8; J gene: TRBJ2-1; D gene: -; clone size: -; CDR3 protein: CASSLEVGLLNEQFF; CDR3 DNA: TGTGCCAGCAGCTTAGAGGTTGGACTACTCAATGAGCAGTTCTTC
V gene: TRBV7-9; J gene: TRBJ2-5; D gene: TRBD2; clone size: large; CDR3 protein: CASSLTGGNQETQYF; CDR3 DNA: TGTGCCAGCAGCTTAACGGGGGGGAATCAAGAGACCCAGTACTTC
V gene: TRBV6-6; J gene: TRBJ1-1; D gene: -; clone size: few; CDR3 protein: CGVGLNTEAFF; CDR3 DNA: TGTGGTGTTGGACTGAACACTGAAGCTTTCTTT
V gene: TRBV5-1; J gene: TRBJ1-1; D gene: -; clone size: -; CDR3 protein: CASSSPVGTEAFF; CDR3 DNA: TGCGCCAGCAGCTCACCAGTCGGCACTGAAGCTTTCTTT
V gene: TRBV30; J gene: TRBJ1-3; D gene: -; clone size: -; CDR3 protein: CAWSVREGVFFSGNTIYF; CDR3 DNA: TGTGCCTGGAGTGTACGTGAAGGGGTATTTTTCTCTGGAAACACCATATATTTT
V gene: TRBV2; J gene: TRBJ2-3; D gene: -; clone size: -; CDR3 protein: CASSGRSGGTDTQYF; CDR3 DNA: TGTGCCAGCAGTGGCCGGAGCGGAGGCACAGATACGCAGTATTTT
V gene: TRBV7-9; J gene: TRBJ2-7; D gene: TRBD1; clone size: -; CDR3 protein: CASSLGTDRGYEQYF; CDR3 DNA: TGTGCCAGCAGCTTAGGAACCGACAGGGGATACGAGCAGTACTTC
V gene: TRBV7-3; J gene: TRBJ2-3; D gene: TRBD2; clone size: -; CDR3 protein: CASRRTSGTDTQYF; CDR3 DNA: TGTGCCAGCAGGCGGACTAGCGGTACAGATACGCAGTATTTT
V gene: TRBV28; J gene: TRBJ2-7; D gene: TRBD1; clone size: -; CDR3 protein: CASTSPPGTGAYEQYF; CDR3 DNA: TGTGCCAGCACTTCCCCGCCCGGGACAGGGGCCTACGAGCAGTACTTC
V gene: TRBV4-3; J gene: TRBJ2-1; D gene: TRBD2; clone size: few; CDR3 protein: CASSQDTGLAGNEQFF; CDR3 DNA: TGCGCCAGCAGCCAAGATACCGGACTAGCGGGAAATGAGCAGTTCTTC
V gene: TRBV9; J gene: TRBJ2-5; D gene: TRBD1; clone size: once; CDR3 protein: CASSVVGTGKETQYF; CDR3 DNA: TGTGCCAGCAGCGTAGTCGGGACAGGGAAAGAGACCCAGTACTTC
V gene: TRBV4-2; J gene: TRBJ2-2; D gene: TRBD2; clone size: -; CDR3 protein: CASSQEGFISGGALPNTGELFF; CDR3 DNA: TGTGCCAGCAGCCAAGAAGGGTTTATCAGCGGGGGGGCCTTACCGAACACCGGGGAGCTGTTTTTT
V gene: TRBV6-1; J gene: TRBJ2-7; D gene: -; clone size: -; CDR3 protein: CASSAIRGSSYEQYF; CDR3 DNA: TGTGCCAGCAGTGCAATTCGGGGGAGCTCCTACGAGCAGTACTTC
V gene: TRBV5-5; J gene: TRBJ2-2; D gene: -; clone size: -; CDR3 protein: CASSGQLANTGELFF; CDR3 DNA: TGTGCCAGCAGCGGACAACTCGCGAACACCGGGGAGCTGTTTTTT
V gene: TRBV29-1; J gene: TRBJ1-2; D gene: -; clone size: -; CDR3 protein: CSVGQEYGYTF; CDR3 DNA: TGCAGCGTTGGACAGGAGTATGGCTACACCTTC
V gene: TRBV11-2; J gene: TRBJ2-2; D gene: TRBD2; clone size: once; CDR3 protein: CASGSSGGAGGELFF; CDR3 DNA: TGTGCCAGCGGTTCTAGCGGGGGGGCTGGCGGGGAGCTGTTTTTT
V gene: TRBV28; J gene: TRBJ1-1; D gene: -; clone size: -; CDR3 protein: CASSVTGSGNTEAFF; CDR3 DNA: TGTGCCAGCAGTGTTACAGGGTCAGGGAACACTGAAGCTTTCTTT
V gene: TRBV5-1; J gene: TRBJ2-7; D gene: TRBD1; clone size: -; CDR3 protein: CASSYSPGGFYEQYF; CDR3 DNA: TGCGCCAGCAGCTACTCCCCAGGGGGCTTTTACGAGCAGTACTTC
V gene: TRBV10-3; J gene: TRBJ1-4; D gene: -; clone size: few; CDR3 protein: CAIRSGQMAATNEKLFF; CDR3 DNA: TGTGCCATCAGGAGCGGACAGATGGCCGCAACTAATGAAAAACTGTTTTTT
V gene: TRBV9; J gene: TRBJ1-2; D gene: -; clone size: -; CDR3 protein: CASSDRQLYGYTF; CDR3 DNA: TGTGCCAGCAGCGATCGACAGTTGTATGGCTACACCTTC
V gene: TRBV5-1; J gene: TRBJ2-7; D gene: TRBD1; clone size: -; CDR3 protein: CASSLWTGGEQYF; CDR3 DNA: TGCGCCAGCAGCCTCTGGACAGGGGGTGAGCAGTACTTC
V gene: TRBV6-6; J gene: TRBJ2-2; D gene: -; clone size: -; CDR3 protein: CASSYSKGTGELFF; CDR3 DNA: TGTGCCAGCAGTTACTCGAAAGGGACCGGGGAGCTGTTTTTT
V gene: TRBV7-6; J gene: TRBJ2-1; D gene: TRBD2; clone size: -; CDR3 protein: CASSTGTSNEQFF; CDR3 DNA: TGTGCCAGCAGCACCGGGACTAGCAATGAGCAGTTCTTC
V gene: TRBV25-1; J gene: TRBJ1-1; D gene: -; clone size: -; CDR3 protein: CASSETGAQDTEAFF; CDR3 DNA: TGTGCCAGCAGTGAAACCGGGGCTCAAGACACTGAAGCTTTCTTT
V gene: TRBV7-9; J gene: TRBJ1-3; D gene: -; clone size: -; CDR3 protein: CASSLSVGATGNTIYF; CDR3 DNA: TGTGCCAGCAGCTTAAGTGTTGGGGCCACTGGAAACACCATATATTTT
V gene: TRBV9; J gene: TRBJ2-7; D gene: -; clone size: -; CDR3 protein: CASSELTVAAYEQYF; CDR3 DNA: TGTGCCAGCAGCGAGCTGACAGTCGCTGCCTACGAGCAGTACTTC
V gene: TRBV6-5; J gene: TRBJ2-7; D gene: -; clone size: -; CDR3 protein: CASSARGLAGYEQYF; CDR3 DNA: TGTGCCAGCAGTGCCAGGGGGCTAGCGGGTTACGAGCAGTACTTC
V gene: TRBV12-5; J gene: TRBJ2-2; D gene: TRBD2; clone size: -; CDR3 protein: CASGLLAGTSGTGELFF; CDR3 DNA: TGTGCTAGTGGTTTGTTGGCCGGGACTAGCGGCACCGGGGAGCTGTTTTTT
V gene: TRBV2; J gene: TRBJ1-1; D gene: -; clone size: -; CDR3 protein: CASSEGGLKAFF; CDR3 DNA: TGTGCCAGCAGTGAAGGAGGCCTTAAAGCTTTCTTT
V gene: TRBV9; J gene: TRBJ1-2; D gene: -; clone size: few; CDR3 protein: CASSTDTNGYTF; CDR3 DNA: TGTGCCAGCAGCACCGACACTAATGGCTACACCTTC
V gene: TRBV7-7; J gene: TRBJ2-5; D gene: -; clone size: once; CDR3 protein: CASSLLGEKETQYF; CDR3 DNA: TGTGCTAGCAGCCTTCTTGGGGAGAAGGAGACCCAGTACTTC
V gene: TRBV6-1; J gene: TRBJ2-7; D gene: TRBD2; clone size: -; CDR3 protein: CASSPVRGGSYEQYF; CDR3 DNA: TGTGCCAGCAGCCCCGTAAGGGGAGGGTCCTACGAGCAGTACTTC
V gene: TRBV5-1; J gene: TRBJ2-5; D gene: TRBD1; clone size: -; CDR3 protein: CASSLVGTGGQETQYF; CDR3 DNA: TGCGCCAGCAGCTTGGTTGGGACAGGGGGCCAAGAGACCCAGTACTTC
V gene: TRBV11-1; J gene: TRBJ2-3; D gene: TRBD2; clone size: -; CDR3 protein: CASSATGTRSDTQYF; CDR3 DNA: TGTGCCAGCAGCGCCACCGGGACTAGGTCAGATACGCAGTATTTT
V gene: TRBV20-1; J gene: TRBJ2-7; D gene: -; clone size: -; CDR3 protein: CSARDYERAAF; CDR3 DNA: TGCAGTGCTAGAGATTACGAGAGGGCGGCCTTC
V gene: TRBV28; J gene: TRBJ2-7; D gene: TRBD2; clone size: -; CDR3 protein: CASRRRPGLVGPTWEQYF; CDR3 DNA: TGTGCCAGCAGACGTCGCCCGGGACTAGTGGGTCCCACGTGGGAGCAGTACTTC
V gene: TRBV7-2; J gene: TRBJ1-5; D gene: -; clone size: -; CDR3 protein: CASSLGSSRPNQPQHF; CDR3 DNA: TGTGCCAGCAGCTTGGGCAGTAGCCGACCCAATCAGCCCCAGCATTTT
V gene: TRBV7-1; J gene: TRBJ2-1; D gene: -; clone size: -; CDR3 protein: CASSPRGIAYNEQFF; CDR3 DNA: TGTGCCAGCAGCCCCCGGGGGATTGCCTACAATGAGCAGTTCTTC
V gene: TRBV4-2; J gene: TRBJ1-1; D gene: -; clone size: -; CDR3 protein: CASSPVVGDGEAFF; CDR3 DNA: TGTGCCAGCAGCCCCGTGGTAGGGGACGGTGAAGCTTTCTTT
V gene: TRBV19; J gene: TRBJ2-5; D gene: -; clone size: -; CDR3 protein: CASSIQGETQYF; CDR3 DNA: TGTGCCAGTAGTATACAGGGTGAGACCCAGTACTTC
V gene: TRBV19; J gene: TRBJ1-5; D gene: TRBD1; clone size: -; CDR3 protein: CASSLTGYTGGQPQHF; CDR3 DNA: TGTGCCAGTAGTTTGACAGGGTATACCGGCGGACAGCCCCAGCATTTT
V gene: TRBV4-1; J gene: TRBJ1-2; D gene: -; clone size: -; CDR3 protein: CASSSQGIGVPNYGYTF; CDR3 DNA: TGCGCCAGCAGCTCCCAGGGGATCGGGGTCCCTAACTATGGCTACACCTTC
V gene: TRBV9; J gene: TRBJ1-5; D gene: -; clone size: -; CDR3 protein: CASSVGGNSNQPQHF; CDR3 DNA: TGTGCCAGCAGCGTAGGCGGTAATAGCAATCAGCCCCAGCATTTT
V gene: TRBV6-5; J gene: TRBJ1-6; D gene: TRBD1; clone size: -; CDR3 protein: CASRERGRFNSPLHF; CDR3 DNA: TGTGCCAGCAGGGAAAGGGGGCGTTTTAATTCACCCCTCCACTTT